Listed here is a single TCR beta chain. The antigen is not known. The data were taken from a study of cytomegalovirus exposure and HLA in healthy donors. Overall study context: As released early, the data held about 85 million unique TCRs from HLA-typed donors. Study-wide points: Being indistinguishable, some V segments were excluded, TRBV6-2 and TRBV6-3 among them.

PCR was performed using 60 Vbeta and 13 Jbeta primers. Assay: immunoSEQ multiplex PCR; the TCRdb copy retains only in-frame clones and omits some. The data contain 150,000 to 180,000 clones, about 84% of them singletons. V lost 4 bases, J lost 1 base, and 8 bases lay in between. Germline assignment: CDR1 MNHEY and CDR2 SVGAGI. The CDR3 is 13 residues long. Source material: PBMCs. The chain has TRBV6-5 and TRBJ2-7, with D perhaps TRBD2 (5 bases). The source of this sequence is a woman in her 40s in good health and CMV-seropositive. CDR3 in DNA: TGTGCCAGCAGTTCCACTAGGTCCTACGAGCAGTACTTC. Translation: CASSSTRSYEQYF.